This T cell receptor beta chain came from a study of blood T cell repertoires in COVID-19. Trimming stripped 1 base from V and 2 bases from J, with 10 bases between. Germline loops: CDR1 SGDLS, CDR2 YYNGEE. CDR3 size: 15 residues. TCRdb's table, derived via immunoSEQ multiplex PCR, lists solely in-frame clones and lacks some. The sample has 60,000 to 85,000 clones, around 88% seen once. The sequenced sample was peripheral blood. The chain uses TRBV9 and TRBJ2-1; possible D gene TRBD2, 6 bases. The sequence derives from a human donor in a cohort sampled during active COVID-19. The CDR3 DNA follows: TGTGCCAGCAGCGTAATAGCGGACCCCTACAATGAGCAGTTCTTC. It encodes CASSVIADPYNEQFF.